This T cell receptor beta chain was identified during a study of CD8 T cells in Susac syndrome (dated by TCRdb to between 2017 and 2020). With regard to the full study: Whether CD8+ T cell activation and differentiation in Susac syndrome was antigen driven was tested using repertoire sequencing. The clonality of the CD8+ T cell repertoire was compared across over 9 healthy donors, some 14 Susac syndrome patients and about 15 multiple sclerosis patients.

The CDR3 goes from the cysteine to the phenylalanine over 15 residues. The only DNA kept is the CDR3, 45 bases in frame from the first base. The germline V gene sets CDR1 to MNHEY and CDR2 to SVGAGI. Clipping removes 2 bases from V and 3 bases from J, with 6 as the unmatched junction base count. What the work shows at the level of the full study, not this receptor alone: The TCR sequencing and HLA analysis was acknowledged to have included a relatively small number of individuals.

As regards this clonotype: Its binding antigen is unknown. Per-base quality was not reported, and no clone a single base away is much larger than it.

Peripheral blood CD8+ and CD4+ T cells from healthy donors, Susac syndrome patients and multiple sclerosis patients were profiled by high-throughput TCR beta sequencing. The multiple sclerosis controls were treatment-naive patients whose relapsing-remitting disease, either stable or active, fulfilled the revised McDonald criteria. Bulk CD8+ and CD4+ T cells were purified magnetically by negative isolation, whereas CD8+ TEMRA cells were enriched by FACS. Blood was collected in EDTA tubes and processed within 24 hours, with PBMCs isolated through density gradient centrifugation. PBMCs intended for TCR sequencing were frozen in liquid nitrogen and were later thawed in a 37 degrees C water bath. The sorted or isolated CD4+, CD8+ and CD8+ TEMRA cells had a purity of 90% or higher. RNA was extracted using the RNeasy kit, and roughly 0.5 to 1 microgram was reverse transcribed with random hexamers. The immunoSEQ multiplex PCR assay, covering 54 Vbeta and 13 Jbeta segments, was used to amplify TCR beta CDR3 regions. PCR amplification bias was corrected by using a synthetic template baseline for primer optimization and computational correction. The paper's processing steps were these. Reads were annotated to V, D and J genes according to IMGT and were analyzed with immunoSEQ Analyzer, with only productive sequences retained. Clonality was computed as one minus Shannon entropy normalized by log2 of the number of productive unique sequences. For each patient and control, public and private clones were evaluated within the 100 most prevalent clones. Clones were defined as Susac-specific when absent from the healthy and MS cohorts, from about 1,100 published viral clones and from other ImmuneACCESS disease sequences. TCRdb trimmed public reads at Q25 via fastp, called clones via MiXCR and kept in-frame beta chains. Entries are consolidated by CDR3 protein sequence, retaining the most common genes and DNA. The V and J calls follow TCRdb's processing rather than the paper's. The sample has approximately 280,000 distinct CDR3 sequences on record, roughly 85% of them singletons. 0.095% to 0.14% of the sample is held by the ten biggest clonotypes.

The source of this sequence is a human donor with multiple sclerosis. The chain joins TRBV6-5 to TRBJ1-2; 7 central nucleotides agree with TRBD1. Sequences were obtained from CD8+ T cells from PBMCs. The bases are TGTGCCAGCAGTTACAGCACAGGGGCCCACTATGGCTACACCTTC. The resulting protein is CASSYSTGAHYGYTF.